Below are 4 T cell receptor beta chains sequenced from a single sample in a study of blood T cell repertoires in COVID-19. Clones were read by immunoSEQ multiplex PCR, and TCRdb kept only the in-frame ones, dropping some. The sample has about 33,000 clones, around 85% seen once. The sequenced material came from peripheral blood. Receptor source: a man at least 80 years old with active COVID-19.

CDR3 sequence (DNA): TGTGCCAGCAGGAGCTCTGGAAACACCATATATTTT. As protein: CASRSSGNTIYF. The chain links TRBV9 to TRBJ1-3; unclear D gene. In germline, CDR1 is SGDLS, CDR2 YYNGEE. Trimming removed 5 bases from V and 0 bases from J, with 3 bases in between. CDR3 length: 12 amino acids.

The chain has TRBV7-2 and TRBJ2-7; 7 positions match TRBD2. The CDR3 extends over 14 amino acids. V lost 5 bases to trimming and J lost 2 bases; unmatched junction nucleotides: 6. Germline V CDR1 and CDR2: SGHTA, FQGNSA. The CDR3, as DNA: TGTGCCAGCAGCCAAAGAGGGACTACCTACGAGCAGTACTTC. It codes for CASSQRGTTYEQYF.

This clone has just one count. The chain uses TRBV4-3 and TRBJ2-1, with 13 bases identical to TRBD2. Germline V lookup: CDR1 LGHNA, CDR2 YSLEER. With 0 bases clipped from V and 0 bases from J, the junction kept 5 bases outside the gene matches. This CDR3 contains 19 residues. The CDR3 spells CASSQEGLAGTSSYNEQFF. Written as DNA, the CDR3 is TGCGCCAGCAGCCAAGAGGGACTAGCGGGGACCAGCTCCTACAATGAGCAGTTCTTC.

The rearrangement joins TRBV7-9 to TRBJ1-1; D might be TRBD1 (6 bases). CDR1 SEHNR and CDR2 FQNEAQ come from the germline V gene (reference sequence). The CDR3 has 16 amino acids. The V end lost 5 bases, the J end lost 0 bases, and 16 bases lay between the germline ends. CDR3 in DNA: TGTGCCAGCAGCCCCGGACAAGGGGACATGAACACTGAAGCTTTCTTT. Translated, it gives CASSPGQGDMNTEAFF.